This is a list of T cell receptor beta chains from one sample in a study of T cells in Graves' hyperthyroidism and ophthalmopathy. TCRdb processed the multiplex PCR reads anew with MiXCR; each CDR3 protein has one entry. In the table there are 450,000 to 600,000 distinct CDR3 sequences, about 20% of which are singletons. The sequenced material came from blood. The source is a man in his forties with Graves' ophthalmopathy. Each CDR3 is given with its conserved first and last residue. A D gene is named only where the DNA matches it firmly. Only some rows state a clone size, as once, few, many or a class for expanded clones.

TGCAGCGTTGAAGCGAACAGCAATGAGCAGTTCTTC	CSVEANSNEQFF	NA	TRBJ2-1	NA	TRBV29-1
TGTGCCAGCAGCTTGGCACCCCCGGAAAGGGAGATCCCCTACGAGCAGTACTTC	CASSLAPPEREIPYEQYF	NA	TRBJ2-7	NA	TRBV5-5
TGCAGTGCCCGGCGGGGGTTCACAGATACGCAGTATTTT	CSARRGFTDTQYF	TRBD2	TRBJ2-3	NA	TRBV20-1
TGTGCCAGCAGCAACCGGGATGGGCAGGGTGGCGAGCAGTACTTC	CASSNRDGQGGEQYF	NA	TRBJ2-7	few	TRBV4-2
TGTGCCAGCAGCTTAACACGCTCTAGCACAGATACGCAGTATTTT	CASSLTRSSTDTQYF	NA	TRBJ2-3	many	TRBV7-3
TGTGCCAGCAGTGAAAGTATCGGGAACACCGGGGAGCTGTTTTTT	CASSESIGNTGELFF	NA	TRBJ2-2	few	TRBV7-8
TGTGCCAGCAGCCCTTTCGGGCGGGGCTACACCTTC	CASSPFGRGYTF	NA	TRBJ1-2	NA	TRBV7-2
TGCGCCAGCAGCTTCGGCAGGGACTACAATGAGCAGTTCTTC	CASSFGRDYNEQFF	NA	TRBJ2-1	NA	TRBV5-1
TGCGCCAGCAGCCAACTTTTGGGACTAGGAGCCGAGCAGTACTTC	CASSQLLGLGAEQYF	TRBD2	TRBJ2-7	few	TRBV4-1
TGTGCCAGCAGTGATCTGTATAGCAATCAGCCCCAGCATTTT	CASSDLYSNQPQHF	NA	TRBJ1-5	few	TRBV6-1
TGTGCCAGCAAGCCTGGGGGAGTGCATGAGCAGTTCTTC	CASKPGGVHEQFF	NA	TRBJ2-1	NA	TRBV6-1
TGTGCCAGCAGCCCTCCTCCGGGACAGGGTGACGAGCAGTACTTC	CASSPPPGQGDEQYF	TRBD1	TRBJ2-7	NA	TRBV9
TGTGCCAGCAGCCCAGGTGCGGGGACCGTAAGCACAGATACGCAGTATTTT	CASSPGAGTVSTDTQYF	NA	TRBJ2-3	NA	TRBV7-8
TGCGCCAGCAGCCCAGGGACCGTAGATACGCAGTATTTT	CASSPGTVDTQYF	NA	TRBJ2-3	NA	TRBV5-1
TGTGCCAGCAACCTAGCCCTCACTAGCGGGAGGGCAGATACGCAGTATTTT	CASNLALTSGRADTQYF	TRBD2	TRBJ2-3	many	TRBV12-3/TRBV12-4
TGCGCCAGCAGCCAAGGGCCAGGGAGATATAACTATGGCTACACCTTC	CASSQGPGRYNYGYTF	NA	TRBJ1-2	NA	TRBV4-1
TGTGCCAGCAGCCGCGGGACAGGTTGGGCTGAGCAGTTCTTC	CASSRGTGWAEQFF	TRBD1	TRBJ2-1	NA	TRBV3-1
TGCAGTGCTAGAGATCGAGGGATTACTCTAGGGACAGGGGCCTACGAGCAGTACTTC	CSARDRGITLGTGAYEQYF	TRBD1	TRBJ2-7	NA	TRBV20-1
TGTGCCAGCAGCTTAGCTACGGGGCTCGACTACGAGCAGTACTTC	CASSLATGLDYEQYF	NA	TRBJ2-7	many	TRBV7-9
TGTGCCAGTAGCCCTGGGACAGGGAGATCGACCCAGTACTTC	CASSPGTGRSTQYF	TRBD1	TRBJ2-5	few	TRBV19
TGCAGTGCTAGAGATCTCAAACAGGGGGGCTACAATGAGCAGTTCTTC	CSARDLKQGGYNEQFF	TRBD1	TRBJ2-1	NA	TRBV20-1
TGTGCCACCAATTTTGGGAGGACCCAGTACTTC	CATNFGRTQYF	NA	TRBJ2-5	NA	TRBV19
TGTGCCATCAGTGTGGGGACCCAGGAATATACGCAGTATTTT	CAISVGTQEYTQYF	NA	TRBJ2-3	few	TRBV10-3
TGTGCCAGCAGCGTAGCCGCCAATCAGCCCCAGCATTTT	CASSVAANQPQHF	NA	TRBJ1-5	few	TRBV9
TGTGCTAGCAGCTTGGCTAGCGGGCAGGACAGTACGCAGTATTTT	CASSLASGQDSTQYF	TRBD2	TRBJ2-3	NA	TRBV7-7
TGTGCCAGCAGCATGGGGGTCCCCTACGAGCAGTACTTC	CASSMGVPYEQYF	NA	TRBJ2-7	few	TRBV28
TGTGCCAGCAGTACAGGGGGGCCTTACAATGAGCAGTTCTTC	CASSTGGPYNEQFF	TRBD1	TRBJ2-1	NA	TRBV12-3/TRBV12-4
TGCAGCGTTGACAGGGATCCCAATGAGCAGTTCTTC	CSVDRDPNEQFF	NA	TRBJ2-1	many	TRBV29-1
TGTGCCAGCATAACAGGGGCCCTGAACACTGAAGCTTTCTTT	CASITGALNTEAFF	TRBD1	TRBJ1-1	many	TRBV28
TGTGCCAGCAGCTTATCCGTAGCGGGGGGCTACGAGCAGTACTTC	CASSLSVAGGYEQYF	TRBD2	TRBJ2-7	many	TRBV7-8
TGTGCCACCAGTGACCGACGTGGGGGGACTCTCAATGAGCAGTTCTTC	CATSDRRGGTLNEQFF	NA	TRBJ2-1	many	TRBV24-1
TGTGCCAGCGGATACCCCCCTACCGGGACTAGCGGGGGTACCACCTACAATGAGCAGTTCTTC	CASGYPPTGTSGGTTYNEQFF	TRBD2	TRBJ2-1	NA	TRBV11-2
TGTGCCAGTAGCAGGGGGCTCGAAAAACTGTTTTTT	CASSRGLEKLFF	TRBD1	TRBJ1-4	few	TRBV19
TGTGCCAGCAGTGAACAACCCTTAGGAAATGAAAAACTGTTTTTT	CASSEQPLGNEKLFF	NA	TRBJ1-4	few	TRBV6-1
TGTGCCAGCAGCCACCGGGACAGGACTACTTACGAGCAGTACTTC	CASSHRDRTTYEQYF	TRBD1	TRBJ2-7	few	TRBV7-9
TGTGCCAGCTCACCCGAACAGGGGAAATCACCCCTCCACTTT	CASSPEQGKSPLHF	TRBD1	TRBJ1-6	NA	TRBV18
TGTGCCAGCAGTGAACCCCCCTTGGGGAGTCAGCCCCAGCATTTT	CASSEPPLGSQPQHF	NA	TRBJ1-5	many	TRBV2
TGTGCCAGCAGTCCCCCCCAGGGAAAAGGAGTGACTGAAGCTTTCTTT	CASSPPQGKGVTEAFF	NA	TRBJ1-1	many	TRBV2
TGTGCCAGTAGTATGATTGTCCCGGCGGGGTGGAACACTGAAGCTTTCTTT	CASSMIVPAGWNTEAFF	NA	TRBJ1-1	NA	TRBV19
TGCAGTGCTACCGGGACTAGGGAAACGAGCGGGAGAAGGGGTGAGCAGTTCTTC	CSATGTRETSGRRGEQFF	TRBD2	TRBJ2-1	NA	TRBV20-1
TGTGCCATCAGTGAGTCCCGGGGCACAGATACGCAGTATTTT	CAISESRGTDTQYF	NA	TRBJ2-3	many	TRBV10-3